Below, one T cell receptor (beta chain) is given with its context. Its antigen is undetermined. Purification of the CD8+ and CD4+ T cells relied on negative isolation, and TEMRA cells underwent FACS enrichment. An amount of RNA that ranged from about 0.45 to 1 ug was reverse transcribed with random hexamers. With immunoSEQ multiplex PCR, TCR beta CDR3 was amplified across 54 Vbeta and 13 Jbeta. TCRdb re-derived calls from the immunoSEQ multiplex PCR reads in MiXCR, one entry per CDR3 protein. Of 120,000 or so distinct CDR3 sequences listed, about 93% were seen once; the top ten hold around 0.28%. Germline V CDR1 and CDR2: SGHTA, FQGTGA. V lost 3 bases and J lost 6, with 12 bases in between. CDR3 length: 14 amino acids. The entry originates in a study of CD8 T cells in Susac syndrome. The overall study: When blood was drawn, the patients with Susac syndrome were therapy-naive, on corticosteroids, or on intravenous immunoglobulin alone. Study-level points and caveats: Across the total CD8+ repertoires, sixteen Susac-specific public clones were detected, and across the CD8+ TEMRA repertoires, a few such clones were detected.

The chain links TRBV7-3 to TRBJ2-1, with D tentatively TRBD1 or TRBD2 (6 bases each). The TCR originated in a human donor with Susac syndrome. Source material: CD8+ T cells from PBMCs. CDR3 sequence: CASSLGGRLNEQFF. CDR3 sequence (DNA): TGTGCCAGCAGCTTGGGGGGCCGTCTCAATGAGCAGTTCTTC.